A selection of T cell receptor beta chains follows, all from one sample in a study of blood T cell repertoires in COVID-19. Some clones are missing from TCRdb's copy, which holds only in-frame ones; the method was immunoSEQ multiplex PCR. The table includes some 60,000 clones, 65% to 90% detected once. Sequencing was performed on peripheral blood. Receptors originate from a man aged 50 to 59 with COVID-19, enrolled during active disease. CDR3s include the opening cysteine and the closing phenylalanine or tryptophan. A D gene is named only where the DNA matches it firmly. Part of the rows lack a size; the others show once, few, many or a class for expanded clones.

v_gene	abundance	d_gene	j_gene	CDR3aa	CDR3nt
TRBV10-3	NA	NA	TRBJ2-1	CAISESTRTSLIPEQFF	TGTGCCATCAGTGAGTCGACGCGGACTTCTCTTATCCCTGAGCAGTTCTTC
TRBV5-1	once	NA	TRBJ1-2	CASSPAGGMSPNGYTF	TGCGCCAGCAGTCCAGCGGGGGGGATGTCACCGAATGGCTACACCTTC
TRBV5-1	NA	NA	TRBJ2-2	CASSLIEATGELFF	TGCGCCAGCAGCTTGATTGAAGCCACCGGGGAGCTGTTTTTT
TRBV28	NA	TRBD1	TRBJ1-2	CASSPPGQGIRGYTF	TGTGCCAGCAGTCCCCCGGGACAGGGTATTAGAGGCTACACCTTC
TRBV5-1	NA	TRBD1	TRBJ2-5	CASSLAQGDTETQYF	TGCGCCAGCAGCTTGGCACAGGGGGATACAGAGACCCAGTACTTC
TRBV9	NA	NA	TRBJ2-5	CASSTNRAQETQYF	TGTGCCAGCAGCACAAACAGGGCCCAAGAGACCCAGTACTTC
TRBV5-1	NA	NA	TRBJ2-1	CASSLRLYNEQFF	TGCGCCAGCAGCCTCAGACTTTACAATGAGCAGTTCTTC
TRBV30	once	NA	TRBJ1-5	CAWSPGSNQPQHF	TGTGCCTGGAGTCCGGGGAGCAATCAGCCCCAGCATTTT
TRBV6-5	NA	TRBD1	TRBJ2-7	CASRLGQGSYEQYF	TGTGCCAGCAGATTGGGACAGGGCTCCTACGAGCAGTACTTC
TRBV28	NA	NA	TRBJ1-6	CASREDPQTLHF	TGTGCCAGCAGGGAGGACCCCCAAACCCTCCACTTT
TRBV30	NA	TRBD1	TRBJ2-6	CAWSVTRGLSGANVLTF	TGTGCCTGGAGTGTGACCAGGGGGCTGTCTGGGGCCAACGTCCTGACTTTC
TRBV18	NA	NA	TRBJ1-3	CASSAGGRSGNTIYF	TGTGCCAGCTCCGCGGGAGGGAGGTCTGGAAACACCATATATTTT
TRBV4-1	NA	TRBD2	TRBJ2-1	CASSQASGSRYNEQFF	TGCGCCAGCAGCCAAGCTAGCGGGAGCCGCTACAATGAGCAGTTCTTC
TRBV3-1/TRBV3-2	once	NA	TRBJ2-3	CASSQNPTDTQYF	TGTGCCAGCAGCCAAAATCCAACAGATACGCAGTATTTT
TRBV7-9	NA	TRBD1	TRBJ1-1	CASSPTGGGAGTEAFF	TGTGCCAGCAGCCCCACGGGAGGGGGCGCGGGCACTGAAGCTTTCTTT
TRBV9	few	NA	TRBJ2-7	CASSAEPGPFYEQYF	TGTGCCAGCAGCGCAGAACCAGGCCCCTTCTACGAGCAGTACTTC
TRBV6-5	NA	NA	TRBJ2-3	CASLDLWVLTDTQYF	TGTGCCAGCCTCGACTTATGGGTTCTCACAGATACGCAGTATTTT
TRBV6-1	NA	TRBD1	TRBJ2-7	CASSEEEGTGGKEQYF	TGTGCCAGCAGTGAAGAAGAGGGGACAGGGGGAAAAGAGCAGTACTTC
TRBV25-1	NA	NA	TRBJ2-3	CASRDSSTDTQYF	TGTGCCAGCAGGGACTCCAGCACAGATACGCAGTATTTT
TRBV28	NA	NA	TRBJ1-1	CASSPTSYQGTEAFF	TGTGCCAGCAGTCCCACTTCCTATCAGGGTACTGAAGCTTTCTTT
TRBV7-9	NA	TRBD1	TRBJ1-2	CASSHHGDRGLVYGYTF	TGTGCCAGCAGCCACCACGGGGACAGGGGGCTTGTCTATGGCTACACCTTC
TRBV19	NA	TRBD1	TRBJ2-6	CASSPRGPSGANVLTF	TGTGCCAGTAGCCCCAGGGGGCCGTCTGGGGCCAACGTCCTGACTTTC
TRBV5-4	NA	TRBD2	TRBJ2-3	CASSQVAGSADTQYF	TGTGCCAGCAGCCAAGTAGCGGGATCGGCAGATACGCAGTATTTT
TRBV28	once	TRBD1	TRBJ2-7	CASSLRQGTYEQYF	TGTGCCAGCAGTCTCCGACAGGGAACCTACGAGCAGTACTTC
TRBV30	NA	TRBD1	TRBJ2-6	CAWKGQGSSGANVLTF	TGTGCCTGGAAGGGACAGGGAAGCTCTGGGGCCAACGTCCTGACTTTC
TRBV4-3	NA	TRBD1	TRBJ1-6	CASSQDRTGNNSPLHF	TGCGCCAGCAGCCAAGATCGGACAGGAAATAATTCACCCCTCCACTTT
TRBV24-1	NA	NA	TRBJ1-1	CATSGQGSTEAFF	TGTGCCACCAGTGGCCAGGGCAGCACTGAAGCTTTCTTT
TRBV7-3	NA	NA	TRBJ2-4	CASSPGRGGKNIQYF	TGTGCCAGCAGCCCAGGGCGGGGTGGCAAAAACATTCAGTACTTC
TRBV6-5	NA	TRBD2	TRBJ2-3	CASSTTGLADDTQYF	TGTGCCAGCAGCACCACGGGACTAGCAGACGATACGCAGTATTTT
TRBV5-4	NA	TRBD2	TRBJ2-5	CASSLGFLAGVNRAQYF	TGTGCCAGCAGCTTGGGGTTCCTAGCGGGAGTTAATAGGGCCCAGTACTTC
TRBV28	few	TRBD2	TRBJ2-3	CASSPLAGVTDTQYF	TGTGCCAGCAGTCCACTAGCGGGTGTCACAGATACGCAGTATTTT
TRBV2	few	NA	TRBJ2-2	CASSDSTRPDTGELFF	TGTGCCAGCAGTGATTCCACTAGGCCCGACACCGGGGAGCTGTTTTTT
TRBV2	NA	TRBD2	TRBJ2-1	CASSRLAGANEQFF	TGTGCCAGCAGTAGACTAGCGGGGGCCAATGAGCAGTTCTTC
TRBV27	NA	NA	TRBJ2-7	CASGGSSSYEQYF	TGTGCCAGCGGGGGCTCTAGCTCCTACGAGCAGTACTTC
TRBV30	NA	TRBD1	TRBJ1-5	CAWRARWTGVSNQPQHF	TGTGCCTGGCGAGCAAGGTGGACAGGGGTGAGCAATCAGCCCCAGCATTTT
TRBV2	NA	TRBD2	TRBJ2-1	CASSPGLATAYNEQFF	TGTGCCAGCAGCCCGGGACTAGCGACGGCCTACAATGAGCAGTTCTTC
TRBV5-1	NA	TRBD2	TRBJ2-7	CASSFSTSGNYEQYF	TGCGCCAGCAGCTTCAGCACTAGCGGGAACTACGAGCAGTACTTC
TRBV14	once	NA	TRBJ1-6	CASSQAQNSPLHF	TGTGCCAGCAGCCAAGCACAGAATTCACCCCTCCACTTT
TRBV5-1	NA	NA	TRBJ1-3	CASSLDNSGNTIYF	TGCGCCAGCAGCTTGGATAACTCTGGAAACACCATATATTTT
TRBV29-1	few	NA	TRBJ1-3	CSVEDTKQVSGNTIYF	TGCAGCGTTGAAGATACAAAACAGGTCTCTGGAAACACCATATATTTT